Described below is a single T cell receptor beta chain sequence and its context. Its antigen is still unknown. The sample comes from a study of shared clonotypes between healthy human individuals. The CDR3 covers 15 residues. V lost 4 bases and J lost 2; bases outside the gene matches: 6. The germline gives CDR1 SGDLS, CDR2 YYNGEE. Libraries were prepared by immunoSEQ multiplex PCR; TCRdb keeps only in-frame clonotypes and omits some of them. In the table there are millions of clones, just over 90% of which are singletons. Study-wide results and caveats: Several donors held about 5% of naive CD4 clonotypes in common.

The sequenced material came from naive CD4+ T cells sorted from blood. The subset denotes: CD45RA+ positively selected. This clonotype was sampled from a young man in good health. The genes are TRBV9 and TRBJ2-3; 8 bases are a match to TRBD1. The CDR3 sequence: CASSPTGQVTDTQYF. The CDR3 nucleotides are TGTGCCAGCAGCCCCACGGGACAGGTCACAGATACGCAGTATTTT.